Each of the 30 T cell receptor beta chains below was sequenced from the same sample in a study of response to subunit inactivated influenza vaccine. TCRdb itself ran the RT-PCR reads through MiXCR, one entry per CDR3 protein. The sample contains about 570,000 distinct CDR3 sequences, around 11% of which appear only once. Separately, the same data were catalogued under a study of T cells expressing NK-cell markers. That paper adds: What made the TCR beta cDNA was 5'RACE template switching with UMIs.

The source was PBMCs from blood, collected on the day of vaccination. These receptors were obtained from a man aged 45-65 years who received an inactivated influenza vaccine.

This clonotype was detected only a few times. The J gene is TRBJ2-7, the V gene TRBV7-2; 14 nucleotides match TRBD2. Germline V gene lookup returns CDR1 SGHTA and CDR2 FQGNSA. V dropped 5 bases and J dropped 9; count of bases not matched to a gene: 6. The CDR3 spans 14 residues. The CDR3 is CASSTGLAGVGQYF. The CDR3 nucleotides read TGTGCCAGCAGCACGGGACTAGCGGGAGTTGGGCAGTACTTC.

The table lists this clonotype with a few counts. The V call is TRBV15, the J call TRBJ2-2; tentative D call: TRBD1 (5 bases). The CDR3 length is 14 residues. The ends were cut back, 4 bases at V and 6 bases at J, with 12 bases in the middle. Germline CDR1 reads LNHNV; CDR2 reads YYDKDF (reference sequence). As DNA, the CDR3 is TGTGCCACCAGCATTAAGCAGGGCGCCGGGGAGCTGTTTTTT. Translated, it gives CATSIKQGAGELFF.

This clonotype occurred a few times. The genes are TRBV5-1 and TRBJ2-1; 14 nucleotides agree with TRBD2. Germline values: CDR1 SGHRS, CDR2 YFSETQ. The CDR3 is 15 residues long. Unmatched junction bases numbered 7, after V lost 4 bases and J lost 10 bases. The CDR3 region is CASSEGLAGEGEQFF. CDR3 in DNA: TGCGCCAGCAGCGAGGGACTAGCGGGGGAAGGGGAGCAGTTCTTC.

This clonotype was recorded at least ten times. The J gene is TRBJ2-2, the V gene TRBV5-1; maybe TRBD2 (6 bases). This CDR3 is built from 15 residues. Between the trimmed V and J ends, which lost 0 bases and 4 bases, there was a span of 10 bases. Germline CDR1 is SGHRS and CDR2 is YFSETQ. The CDR3 DNA follows: TGCGCCAGCAGCTTGGAACGGGAGTCCACCGGGGAGCTGTTTTTT. This translates into CASSLERESTGELFF.

The J gene is TRBJ2-7, the V gene TRBV6-1, with D possibly being TRBD1 (5 bases). There are 14 residues in the CDR3. Between the trimmed V and J ends, which lost 3 bases and 3 bases, there was a span of 12 bases. The germline V gene has CDR1 MNHNS and CDR2 SASEGT. The CDR3, as DNA: TGTGCCAGCAGTGAGCCGACAGCCCACTACGAGCAGTACTTC. This gives the protein CASSEPTAHYEQYF.

This clonotype was picked up a small number of times. The chain carries TRBV2 and TRBJ2-2, with 11 bases aligning to TRBD2. Germline assignment: CDR1 SNHLY and CDR2 FYNNEI. J was trimmed by 0 bases and V by 3 bases; bases with no gene match: 6. This CDR3 is built from 18 residues. CDR3 in amino acids: CASSEPASGRPNTGELFF. The CDR3 DNA reads TGTGCCAGCAGTGAGCCGGCTAGCGGGAGGCCGAACACCGGGGAGCTGTTTTTT.

This clonotype was seen a handful of times. The chain employs TRBV12-3 or TRBV12-4 and TRBJ1-5; 7 nucleotides match TRBD1. The J segment lost 1 base and the V segment lost 5 bases, leaving 8 bases of the junction unmatched. CDR3 length: 16 amino acids. The CDR3 reads CASSPGDSQSNQPQHF. In DNA form, the CDR3 reads TGTGCCAGCAGTCCTGGGGACAGTCAGAGCAATCAGCCCCAGCATTTT.

Many counts were recorded for this clonotype. CDR3 loop: CASSQVEAGAGPTDTQYF. CDR3 bases: TGTGCCAGCAGCCAAGTAGAAGCGGGGGCCGGCCCCACAGATACGCAGTATTTT. The genes are TRBV4-2 and TRBJ2-3, with 8 bases lining up with TRBD2. With V trimmed by 1 base and J by 2 bases, 11 bases remained unmatched. There are 18 residues in the CDR3. Germline CDR1 and CDR2: LGHNA and YNFKEQ.

This clonotype was seen ten or more times. This sequence joins TRBV29-1 and TRBJ1-1, with TRBD1 as a possible D gene (5 bases). The CDR3 runs to 14 residues. V lost 6 bases to trimming and J lost 6 bases, with 20 bases between them. Germline CDR1 reads SQVTM; CDR2 reads ANQGSEA. Written as DNA, the CDR3 is TGCAGCGTCCTAATACAGGCCGCGATGGCTGAAGCTTTCTTT. This encodes CSVLIQAAMAEAFF.

The sample holds many counts of this clonotype. The chain is built from TRBV5-1 and TRBJ1-1; possible D gene TRBD1, 5 bases. Germline assignment: CDR1 SGHRS and CDR2 YFSETQ. This CDR3 comprises 13 residues. Trimming shortened V by 4 bases and J by 4 bases, and 11 bases separated the two germline ends. CDR3 sequence reads: CASSLEGATEAFF. The CDR3 DNA sequence: TGCGCCAGCAGCCTGGAAGGGGCCACTGAAGCTTTCTTT.

V and J are TRBV7-2 and TRBJ2-7, with 8 bases identical to TRBD2. V was clipped by 5 bases and J by 7 bases; unmatched bases: 13. The length of the CDR3 is 15 residues. Germline assignment: CDR1 SGHTA and CDR2 FQGNSA. CDR3 protein: CASSPQGTSAGEQYF. For the CDR3, the DNA is TGTGCCAGCAGCCCTCAAGGGACTAGTGCGGGGGAGCAGTACTTC.

J is TRBJ1-3 and V is TRBV6-1; D is unresolved. The CDR3 totals 16 residues. V shed 7 bases and J shed 0 bases, with 16 bases lying between them. Per the germline V gene, CDR1 is MNHNS and CDR2 is SASEGT. CDR3 DNA sequence: TGTGCCAGCACTATATCCCACCTCCTCTCTGGAAACACCATATATTTT. Its protein is CASTISHLLSGNTIYF.

This clonotype was found a few times. J is TRBJ2-1 and V is TRBV7-6; 10 bases align to TRBD2. Germline-derived CDR1 and CDR2 are SGHVS and FNYEAQ. The J segment lost 0 bases and the V segment lost 1 base, leaving 6 bases of the junction unmatched. The CDR3 contains 18 residues. DNA of the CDR3: TGTGCCAGCAGCTTAGAGCCTAGCGGGGGCCGCTCCTACAATGAGCAGTTCTTC. Its protein is CASSLEPSGGRSYNEQFF. The variable domain in full, with the rest retrieved from reference TRBV7-6 and TRBJ2-1, is GAGVSQSPRYKVTKRGQDVALRCDPISGHVSLYWYRQALGQGPEFLTYFNYEAQQDKSGLPNDRFSAERPEGSISTLTIQRTEQRDSAMYRCASSLEPSGGRSYNEQFFGPGTRLTVL.

This clonotype appeared a few times. The gene calls are TRBV6-1 and TRBJ1-5, with D perhaps matching TRBD1 (6 bases). The CDR3 has 18 residues. Per the germline V gene, CDR1 is MNHNS and CDR2 is SASEGT. Trimming stripped 7 bases from V and 4 bases from J, with 26 bases between. CDR3 nucleotides: TGTGCCAGCATAGAGGGGAGCCGTGGGGGGCAGTGGAATCAGCCCCAGCATTTT. Protein: CASIEGSRGGQWNQPQHF.

This rearrangement joins TRBV20-1 to TRBJ1-6, with 7 bases aligning to TRBD1. V dropped 6 bases and J dropped 7; count of bases not matched to a gene: 15. CDR1 is DFQATT and CDR2 is SNEGSKA in the germline V gene (reference sequence). The CDR3 has 16 amino acids. CDR3 DNA sequence: TGCAGTGCCCGGACCGAGGGCAGGGGGTTGAATTCACCCCTCCACTTT. Protein sequence: CSARTEGRGLNSPLHF.

The sample holds a few counts of this clonotype. This rearrangement joins TRBV20-1 to TRBJ2-1; TRBD2 agrees at 7 bases. This CDR3 spans 15 amino acids. The V segment lost 5 bases and the J segment 7 bases; nucleotides outside the gene matches: 14. From germline, CDR1 is DFQATT and CDR2 SNEGSKA (reference sequence). The CDR3 DNA is TGCAGTGCTTCAGGTTTTGGGAGGGCGGAAAATGAGCAGTTCTTC. Encoded protein: CSASGFGRAENEQFF.

This clonotype was seen a handful of times. This rearrangement joins TRBV4-2 to TRBJ1-3, with a weak D call TRBD1 (5 bases). The length of the CDR3 is 15 residues. Germline-derived CDR1 and CDR2 are LGHNA and YNFKEQ. The V gene lost 3 bases and the J gene lost 3 bases, with 12 bases spanning the gap. The CDR3: CASSHGRDGGNTIYF. The DNA of the CDR3 is TGTGCCAGCAGCCACGGCCGGGACGGTGGAAACACCATATATTTT.

This clonotype was detected many times. The V gene is TRBV6-2 or TRBV6-3, the J gene TRBJ1-6, with TRBD1 matching over 7 bases. From germline, CDR1 is MNHEY and CDR2 SVGEGT. V trimming: 6 bases; J trimming: 10 bases; junction bases outside the gene matches: 15. The CDR3 consists of 16 residues. CDR3 bases: TGTGCCAGCAGCCTTACCTCCGGGACAGAGGGATCACCCCTCCACTTT. It translates to CASSLTSGTEGSPLHF.

The chain joins TRBV4-2 to TRBJ1-2; D gene ambiguous. This CDR3 has 16 amino acids. Trimming left V 0 bases short and J 1 base short, with 12 bases between. The germline V gene encodes CDR1 LGHNA and CDR2 YNFKEQ. CDR3 residues: CASSQDLGRDNYGYTF. The CDR3 DNA follows: TGTGCCAGCAGCCAAGATTTGGGGAGGGATAACTATGGCTACACCTTC.

This clonotype was picked up a small number of times. The rearrangement uses TRBV19 and TRBJ2-5; 8 nucleotides agree with TRBD2. The CDR3 is 15 residues long. With V trimmed by 3 bases and J by 1 base, 4 bases remained unmatched. Germline CDR1 reads LNHDA; CDR2 reads SQIVND (reference sequence). The CDR3 DNA reads TGTGCCAGTAGTATGGCTAGCGGGCGCCAAGAGACCCAGTACTTC. The encoded protein is CASSMASGRQETQYF.

This clonotype appeared a few times. CDR3: CAISGGLLRGTDTQYF. CDR3 nucleotides: TGTGCCATCAGTGGGGGACTTTTAAGGGGCACAGATACGCAGTATTTT. The rearrangement uses TRBV10-3 and TRBJ2-3; tentative D call: TRBD2 (6 bases). The V end lost 4 bases, the J end lost 1 base, and 15 bases lay between the germline ends. The CDR3 covers 16 residues. Germline CDR1 and CDR2: ENHRY and SYGVKD.

J is TRBJ1-4 and V is TRBV24-1; D gene uncertain. The CDR3 sequence is 14 residues long. CDR1 is KGHDR, CDR2 SFDVKD, per germline. V was cut by 3 bases and J by 8 bases, with 12 bases left in between. Here the CDR3 reads CATSDPRLAEKLFF. The DNA for the CDR3 is TGTGCCACCAGTGATCCTCGTCTGGCAGAAAAACTGTTTTTT.

This clonotype was found a few times. The chain couples TRBV5-6 to TRBJ1-1; 8 bases agree with TRBD1. Germline V lookup: CDR1 SGHDT, CDR2 YYEEEE. With 0 bases clipped from V and 4 bases from J, the junction kept 8 bases outside the gene matches. This CDR3 spans 16 amino acids. The CDR3 DNA reads as TGTGCCAGCAGCTTGGTACCGCAGGGGGCCGTCACTGAAGCTTTCTTT. This translates into CASSLVPQGAVTEAFF. Full variable domain (missing parts from reference TRBV5-6 and TRBJ1-1): DAGVTQSPTHLIKTRGQQVTLRCSPKSGHDTVSWYQQALGQGPQFIFQYYEEEERQRGNFPDRFSGHQFPNYSSELNVNALLLGDSALYLCASSLVPQGAVTEAFFGQGTRLTVV.

In this sample, this clonotype turned up many times. V gene TRBV20-1 combines with J gene TRBJ2-1, with D perhaps TRBD1 or TRBD2 (5 bases each). The germline V and J ends were trimmed by 0 bases and 7 bases, with 13 bases remaining between them. This CDR3 spans 14 amino acids. Germline CDR1 and CDR2: DFQATT and SNEGSKA (reference sequence). CDR3 in amino acids: CSARDPRERNEQFF. DNA of the CDR3: TGCAGTGCTAGAGATCCCAGGGAGAGGAATGAGCAGTTCTTC.

There are a few counts of this clonotype. This CDR3 reads CASSPPSGTNTEAFF. The CDR3 DNA reads as TGTGCCAGCTCACCACCATCGGGTACGAACACTGAAGCTTTCTTT. J is TRBJ1-1 and V is TRBV18; no definite D call. Germline V gene data show CDR1 as KGHSH and CDR2 as LQKENI. Trimming stripped 0 bases from V and 1 base from J, with 9 bases between. The CDR3 has 15 amino acids. Looking up the rest from reference TRBV18 and TRBJ1-1 gives the full variable domain: NAGVMQNPRHLVRRRGQEARLRCSPMKGHSHVYWYRQLPEEGLKFMVYLQKENIIDESGMPKERFSAEFPKEGPSILRIQQVVRGDSAAYFCASSPPSGTNTEAFFGQGTRLTVV.

Ten or more counts support this clonotype. The J gene is TRBJ2-5, the V gene TRBV7-2; a possible D gene is TRBD1 (5 bases). The CDR3 has 14 amino acids. The germline V gene has CDR1 SGHTA and CDR2 FQGNSA. The germline V and J ends were trimmed by 4 bases and 4 bases, with 13 bases remaining between them. CDR3: CASSSDSRPETQYF. CDR3 coding DNA: TGTGCCAGCAGCTCCGACAGCCGTCCAGAGACCCAGTACTTC.

This chain connects TRBV20-1 to TRBJ2-2; TRBD1 aligns across 9 bases. The CDR3 loop spans 13 amino acids. The V gene's germline CDR1 is DFQATT and CDR2 SNEGSKA (reference sequence). Germline trimming cut 4 bases from V and 7 bases from J; bases unmatched to any gene: 4. The CDR3 loop is CSATTGGLGELFF. The CDR3 bases are TGCAGTGCTACAACAGGGGGCCTCGGGGAGCTGTTTTTT.

The V call is TRBV7-6, the J call TRBJ2-3, with D uncertain. Trimming stripped 5 bases from V and 2 bases from J, with 14 bases between. The CDR3 is 15 residues long. Germline lookup yields CDR1 SGHVS and CDR2 FNYEAQ. CDR3 loop: CASSATPANTDTQYF. The CDR3 DNA sequence: TGTGCCAGCAGCGCGACACCGGCCAACACAGATACGCAGTATTTT.

The CDR3 nucleotides are TGCGCCAGCAGCGGGACAGAAACCTACAATGAGCAGTTCTTC. Encoded protein: CASSGTETYNEQFF. The rearrangement links TRBV5-1 to TRBJ2-1; 7 bases align to TRBD1. The germline V gene has CDR1 SGHRS and CDR2 YFSETQ. CDR3 size: 14 residues. With 4 bases clipped from V and 2 bases from J, the junction kept 3 bases outside the gene matches.

This clonotype appeared a few times. The chain is built from TRBV11-2 and TRBJ2-7; 8 nucleotides line up with TRBD1. V dropped 2 bases and J dropped 12; count of bases not matched to a gene: 15. The germline V gene encodes CDR1 SGHAT and CDR2 FQNNGV. CDR3 size: 15 residues. CDR3 loop: CASSLPETGVSWLYF. CDR3 coding DNA: TGTGCCAGCAGCTTACCTGAGACAGGGGTTTCCTGGTTGTACTTC. The complete variable domain, with remaining parts taken from reference TRBV11-2 and TRBJ2-7, reads EAGVAQSPRYKIIEKRQSVAFWCNPISGHATLYWYQQILGQGPKLLIQFQNNGVVDDSQLPKDRFSAERLKGVDSTLKIQPAKLEDSAVYLCASSLPETGVSWLYFGPGTRLTVT.